This TCR beta chain was recovered during a study of response to subunit inactivated influenza vaccine. As for this clonotype: The antigen is not known.

Broader study findings: Authors suggested that a seasonal influenza vaccination recruits few new T cells each time.

Trimming removed 4 bases from V and 7 bases from J, with 13 bases in between. Germline CDR1 LGHNA, CDR2 YNFKEQ. The CDR3 runs 14 residues. MiXCR, applied by TCRdb to the RT-PCR reads, yields one record per CDR3 protein. This sample carries about 520,000 distinct CDR3 sequences, around 25% of them seen once, and the ten largest clones take around 1.8%. The V call is TRBV4-2, the J call TRBJ1-4; D is undetermined. The specimen comprised CD4+ T cells sorted from PBMCs, sampled more than 4 days after vaccination. This sequence was found in a middle-aged man who received an inactivated influenza vaccine. CDR3 coding DNA: TGTGCCAGCAGCCCCTCGGAAGCCCCTGAAAAACTGTTTTTT. It yields the protein CASSPSEAPEKLFF.